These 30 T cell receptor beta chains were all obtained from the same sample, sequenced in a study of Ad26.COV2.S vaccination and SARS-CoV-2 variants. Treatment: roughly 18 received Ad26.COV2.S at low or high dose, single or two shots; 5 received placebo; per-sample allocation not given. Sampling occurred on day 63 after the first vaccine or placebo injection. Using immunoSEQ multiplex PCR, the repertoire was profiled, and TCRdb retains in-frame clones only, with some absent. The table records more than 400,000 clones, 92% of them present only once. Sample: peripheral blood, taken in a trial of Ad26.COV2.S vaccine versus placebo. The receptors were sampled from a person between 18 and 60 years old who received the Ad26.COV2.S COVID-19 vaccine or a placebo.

CDR3 bases: TGTGCCAGCTCACCCATCTTGGGGGGGGGCCAAGAGACCCAGTACTTC. Amino acid sequence: CASSPILGGGQETQYF. This chain connects TRBV18 to TRBJ2-5; 7 bases are shared with TRBD2. The junction had 8 bases not matched to a gene; V was cut back by 3 bases and J by 1 base. This CDR3 spans 16 amino acids. Per germline, CDR1 KGHSH and CDR2 LQKENI.

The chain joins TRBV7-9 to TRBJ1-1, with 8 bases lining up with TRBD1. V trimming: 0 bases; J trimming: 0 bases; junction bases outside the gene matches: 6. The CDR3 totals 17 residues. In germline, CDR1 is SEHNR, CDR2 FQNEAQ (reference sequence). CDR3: CASSLAGTGDMNTEAFF. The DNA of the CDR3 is TGTGCCAGCAGCTTAGCTGGGACAGGAGATATGAACACTGAAGCTTTCTTT.

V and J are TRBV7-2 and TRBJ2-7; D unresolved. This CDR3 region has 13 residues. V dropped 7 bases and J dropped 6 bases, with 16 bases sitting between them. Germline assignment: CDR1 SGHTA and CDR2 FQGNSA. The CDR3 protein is CASTPFPPSEQYF. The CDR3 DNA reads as TGTGCCAGCACCCCGTTCCCACCCAGCGAGCAGTACTTC. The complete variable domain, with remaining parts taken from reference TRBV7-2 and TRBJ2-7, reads GAGVSQSPSNKVTEKGKDVELRCDPISGHTALYWYRQSLGQGLEFLIYFQGNSAPDKSGLPSDRFSAERTGGSVSTLTIQRTQQEDSAVYLCASTPFPPSEQYFGPGTRLTVT.

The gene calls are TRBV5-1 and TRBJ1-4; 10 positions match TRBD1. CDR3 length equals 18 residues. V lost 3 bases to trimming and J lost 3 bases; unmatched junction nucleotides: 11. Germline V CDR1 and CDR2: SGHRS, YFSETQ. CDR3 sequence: CASSSEPGQGLPNEKLFF. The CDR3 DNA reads TGCGCCAGCAGCTCCGAACCGGGACAGGGGTTACCTAATGAAAAACTGTTTTTT.

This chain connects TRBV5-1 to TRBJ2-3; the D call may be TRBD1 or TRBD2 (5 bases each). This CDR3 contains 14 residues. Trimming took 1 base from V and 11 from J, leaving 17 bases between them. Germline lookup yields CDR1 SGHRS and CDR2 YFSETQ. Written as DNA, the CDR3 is TGCGCCAGCAGCTTGTTAGGGCCCGGTGGGGGGCAGTATTTT. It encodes CASSLLGPGGGQYF.

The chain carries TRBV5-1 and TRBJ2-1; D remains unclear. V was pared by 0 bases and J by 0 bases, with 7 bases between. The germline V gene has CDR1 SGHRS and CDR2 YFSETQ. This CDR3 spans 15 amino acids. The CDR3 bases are TGCGCCAGCAGCTTGGGGCAGGTCTCCTACAATGAGCAGTTCTTC. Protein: CASSLGQVSYNEQFF.

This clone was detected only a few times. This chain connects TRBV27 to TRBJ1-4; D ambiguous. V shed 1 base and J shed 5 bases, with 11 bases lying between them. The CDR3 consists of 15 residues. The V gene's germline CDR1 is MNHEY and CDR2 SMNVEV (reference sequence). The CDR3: CASSLWFGPNEKLFF. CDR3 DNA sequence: TGTGCCAGCAGTTTATGGTTCGGGCCGAATGAAAAACTGTTTTTT.

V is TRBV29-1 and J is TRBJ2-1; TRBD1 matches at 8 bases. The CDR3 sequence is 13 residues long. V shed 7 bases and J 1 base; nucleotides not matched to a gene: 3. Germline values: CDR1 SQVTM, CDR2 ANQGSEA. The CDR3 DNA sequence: TGCAGCGCCGACAGGGGATCCTACAATGAGCAGTTCTTC. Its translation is CSADRGSYNEQFF.

CDR3 sequence reads: CASSVYRMNTGELFF. CDR3 in DNA: TGTGCCAGCAGCGTATATAGAATGAACACCGGGGAGCTGTTTTTT. V is TRBV9 and J is TRBJ2-2, with D unresolved. The CDR3 has 15 residues. The germline V gene encodes CDR1 SGDLS and CDR2 YYNGEE. Trimming stripped 1 base from V and 1 base from J, with 8 bases between.

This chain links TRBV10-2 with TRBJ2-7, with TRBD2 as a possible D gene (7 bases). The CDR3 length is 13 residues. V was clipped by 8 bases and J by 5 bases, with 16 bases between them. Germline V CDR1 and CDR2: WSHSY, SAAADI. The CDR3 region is CASGRGGVDEQYF. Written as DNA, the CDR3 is TGCGCCAGCGGGAGGGGGGGGGTTGACGAGCAGTACTTC.

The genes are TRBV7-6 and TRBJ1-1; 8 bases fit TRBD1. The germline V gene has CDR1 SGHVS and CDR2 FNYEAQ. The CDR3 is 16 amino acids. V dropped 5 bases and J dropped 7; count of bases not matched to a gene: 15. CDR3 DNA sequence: TGTGCCAGCAGCCTATGGACAGGGAGGGGAGGCATTGAAGCTTTCTTT. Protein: CASSLWTGRGGIEAFF.

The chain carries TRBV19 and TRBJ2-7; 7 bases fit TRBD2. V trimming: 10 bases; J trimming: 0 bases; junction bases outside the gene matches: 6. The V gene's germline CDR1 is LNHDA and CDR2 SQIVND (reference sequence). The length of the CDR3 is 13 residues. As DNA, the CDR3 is TGTGCCACTCATGGGGGGGGCTCCTACGAGCAGTACTTC. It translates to CATHGGGSYEQYF.

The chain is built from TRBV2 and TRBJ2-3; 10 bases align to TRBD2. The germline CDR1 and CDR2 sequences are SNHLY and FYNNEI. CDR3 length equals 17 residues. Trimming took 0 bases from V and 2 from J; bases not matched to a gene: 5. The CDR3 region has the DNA TGTGCCAGCAGTGAAGCTCTGCTAGCGGGGGCCACAGATACGCAGTATTTT. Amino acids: CASSEALLAGATDTQYF.

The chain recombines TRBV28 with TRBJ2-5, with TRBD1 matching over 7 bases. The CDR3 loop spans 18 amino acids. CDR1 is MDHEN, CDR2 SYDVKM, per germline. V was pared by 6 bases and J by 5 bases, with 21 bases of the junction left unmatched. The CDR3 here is CASSLDRATVRVLETQYF. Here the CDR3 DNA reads TGTGCCAGCAGCCTAGACAGGGCTACCGTAAGAGTATTGGAGACCCAGTACTTC.

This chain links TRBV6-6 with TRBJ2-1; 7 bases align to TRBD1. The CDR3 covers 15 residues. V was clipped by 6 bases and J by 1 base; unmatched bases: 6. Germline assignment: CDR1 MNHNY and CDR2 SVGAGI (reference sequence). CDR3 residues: CASSPGTVSYNEQFF. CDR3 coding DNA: TGTGCCAGCAGCCCTGGGACAGTTTCCTACAATGAGCAGTTCTTC.

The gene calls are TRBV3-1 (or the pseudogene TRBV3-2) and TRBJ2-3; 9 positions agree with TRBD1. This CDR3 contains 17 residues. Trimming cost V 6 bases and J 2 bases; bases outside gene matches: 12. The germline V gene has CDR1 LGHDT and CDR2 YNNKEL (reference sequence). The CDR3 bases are TGTGCCAGCAGACCATATCCGGGACAGGGACCCACAGATACGCAGTATTTT. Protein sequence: CASRPYPGQGPTDTQYF.

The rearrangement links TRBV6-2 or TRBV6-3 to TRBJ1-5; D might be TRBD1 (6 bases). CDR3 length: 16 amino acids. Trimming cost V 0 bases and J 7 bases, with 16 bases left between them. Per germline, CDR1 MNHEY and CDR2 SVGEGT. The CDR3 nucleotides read TGTGCCAGCAGTTACTCGGGCAGGGGCCCACCCCAGCCCCAGCATTTT. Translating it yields CASSYSGRGPPQPQHF.

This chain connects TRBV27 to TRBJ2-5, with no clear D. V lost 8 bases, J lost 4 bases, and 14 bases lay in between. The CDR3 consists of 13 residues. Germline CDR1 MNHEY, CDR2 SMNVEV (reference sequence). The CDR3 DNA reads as TGTGCCAGCGGCAAAATCAGGCTAGAGACCCAGTACTTC. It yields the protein CASGKIRLETQYF.

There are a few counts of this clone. CDR3 protein: CAWSEQGNTIYF. CDR3 DNA sequence: TGTGCCTGGAGTGAACAGGGGAACACCATATATTTT. The chain employs TRBV30 and TRBJ1-3, with 7 bases matching TRBD1. This CDR3 is 12 amino acids long. V lost 1 base, J lost 7 bases, and 1 base stayed unmatched. Germline V CDR1 and CDR2: GTSNPN, SVGIG (reference sequence).

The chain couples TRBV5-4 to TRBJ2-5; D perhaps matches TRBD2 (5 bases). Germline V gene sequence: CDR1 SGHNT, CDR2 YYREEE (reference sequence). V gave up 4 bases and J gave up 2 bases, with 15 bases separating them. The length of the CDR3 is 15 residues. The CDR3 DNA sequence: TGTGCCAGCAGCCCATTCTCTACGGGGCAAGAGACCCAGTACTTC. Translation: CASSPFSTGQETQYF.

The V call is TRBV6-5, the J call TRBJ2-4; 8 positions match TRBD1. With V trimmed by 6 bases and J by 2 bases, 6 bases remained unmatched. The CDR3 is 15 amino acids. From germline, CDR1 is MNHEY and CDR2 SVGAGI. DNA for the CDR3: TGTGCCAGCAGCCAGGACAGGGCGTCCAAAAACATTCAGTACTTC. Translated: CASSQDRASKNIQYF.

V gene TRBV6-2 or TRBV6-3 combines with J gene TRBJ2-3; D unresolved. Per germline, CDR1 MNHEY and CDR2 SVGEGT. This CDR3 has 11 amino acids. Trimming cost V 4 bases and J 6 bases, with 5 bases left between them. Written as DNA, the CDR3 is TGTGCCAGCAGTTGGTTCGATACGCAGTATTTT. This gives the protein CASSWFDTQYF.

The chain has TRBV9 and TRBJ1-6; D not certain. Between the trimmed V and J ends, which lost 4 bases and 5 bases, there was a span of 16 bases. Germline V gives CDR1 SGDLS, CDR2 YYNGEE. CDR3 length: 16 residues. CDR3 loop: CASSQNGFWDNSPLHF. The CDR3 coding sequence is TGTGCCAGCAGCCAGAACGGGTTCTGGGATAATTCACCCCTCCACTTT.

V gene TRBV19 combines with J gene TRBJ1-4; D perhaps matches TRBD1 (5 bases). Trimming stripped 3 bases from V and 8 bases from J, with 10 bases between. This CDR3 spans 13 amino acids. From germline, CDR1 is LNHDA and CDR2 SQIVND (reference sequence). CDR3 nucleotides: TGTGCCAGTAGTATTAGGGGACGGGAAAAACTGTTTTTT. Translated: CASSIRGREKLFF.

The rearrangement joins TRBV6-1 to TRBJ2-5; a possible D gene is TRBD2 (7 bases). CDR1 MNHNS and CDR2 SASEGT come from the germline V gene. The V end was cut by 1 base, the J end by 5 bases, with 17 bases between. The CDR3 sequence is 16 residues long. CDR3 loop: CASSEVSGGLEETQYF. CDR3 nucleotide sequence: TGTGCCAGCAGTGAAGTATCGGGGGGCCTGGAGGAGACCCAGTACTTC.

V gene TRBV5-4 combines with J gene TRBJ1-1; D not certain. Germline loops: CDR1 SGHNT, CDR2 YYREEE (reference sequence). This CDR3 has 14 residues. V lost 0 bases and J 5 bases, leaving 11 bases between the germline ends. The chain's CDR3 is CASSLGVTWTEAFF. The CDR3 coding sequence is TGTGCCAGCAGCTTGGGGGTGACTTGGACTGAAGCTTTCTTT.

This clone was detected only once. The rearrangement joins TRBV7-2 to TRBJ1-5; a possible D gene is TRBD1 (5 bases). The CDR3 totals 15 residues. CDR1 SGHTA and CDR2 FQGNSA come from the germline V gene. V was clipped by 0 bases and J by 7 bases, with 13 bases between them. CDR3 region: CASSLAAMEGQPQHF. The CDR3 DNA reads TGTGCCAGCAGCTTAGCGGCCATGGAGGGGCAGCCCCAGCATTTT.

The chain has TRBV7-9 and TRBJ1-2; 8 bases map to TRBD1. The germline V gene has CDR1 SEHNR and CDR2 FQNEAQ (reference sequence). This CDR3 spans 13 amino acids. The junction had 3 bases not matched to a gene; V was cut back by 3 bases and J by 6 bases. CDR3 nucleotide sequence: TGTGCCAGCAGCTTGGGACAGGCCCATGGCTACACCTTC. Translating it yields CASSLGQAHGYTF.

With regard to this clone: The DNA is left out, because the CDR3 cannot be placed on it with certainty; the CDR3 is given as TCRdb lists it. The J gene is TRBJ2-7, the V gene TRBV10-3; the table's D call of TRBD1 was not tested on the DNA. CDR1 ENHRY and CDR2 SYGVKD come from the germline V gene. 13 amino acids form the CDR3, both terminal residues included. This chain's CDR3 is CAISDWGTGTGDF.

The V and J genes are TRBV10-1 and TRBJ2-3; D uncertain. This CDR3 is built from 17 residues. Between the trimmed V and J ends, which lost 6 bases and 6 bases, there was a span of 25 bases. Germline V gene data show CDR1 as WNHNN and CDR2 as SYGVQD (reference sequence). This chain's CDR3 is CASSQRLFSLLSDTQYF. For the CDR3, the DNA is TGCGCCAGCAGCCAAAGACTTTTCTCCCTTCTCTCGGATACGCAGTATTTT.